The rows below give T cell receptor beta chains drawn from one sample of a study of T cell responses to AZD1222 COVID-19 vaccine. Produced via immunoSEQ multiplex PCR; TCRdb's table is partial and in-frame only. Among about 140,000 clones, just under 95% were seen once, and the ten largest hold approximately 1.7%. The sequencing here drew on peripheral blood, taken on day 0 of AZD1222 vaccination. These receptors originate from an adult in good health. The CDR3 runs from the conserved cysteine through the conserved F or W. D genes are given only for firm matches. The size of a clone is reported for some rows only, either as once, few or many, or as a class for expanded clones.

CASSADRDQPQHF,TGTGCCAGCAGTGCGGACAGGGATCAGCCCCAGCATTTT,TRBD1,TRBV6-2/TRBV6-3,TRBJ1-5,13,NA
CASSLDRVSDTEAFF,TGTGCCAGCAGCTTAGACAGGGTCTCTGACACTGAAGCTTTCTTT,NA,TRBV7-9,TRBJ1-1,15,NA
CASSSPEGREGLRQFF,TGCGCCAGCAGCTCCCCTGAGGGGCGGGAGGGCCTTCGGCAGTTCTTC,TRBD2,TRBV5-1,TRBJ2-1,16,NA
CASRTGSQSNSPLHF,TGCGCCAGTAGAACAGGGTCCCAGAGCAATTCACCCCTCCACTTT,NA,TRBV5-1,TRBJ1-6,15,NA
CASSPWESAVTTYEQYF,TGTGCCAGCTCACCCTGGGAGTCGGCAGTGACTACCTACGAGCAGTACTTC,NA,TRBV18,TRBJ2-7,17,NA
CASSHLNRASPLHF,TGTGCCAGCAGCCATCTAAACAGGGCGTCACCCCTCCACTTT,NA,TRBV3-1/TRBV3-2,TRBJ1-6,14,NA
CASSSTRGRSTDTQYF,TGTGCCAGCAGCTCAACTAGGGGAAGGAGCACAGATACGCAGTATTTT,NA,TRBV11-2,TRBJ2-3,16,NA
CASSIWDSQETQYF,TGTGCCAGTAGTATATGGGACAGCCAAGAGACCCAGTACTTC,TRBD1,TRBV19,TRBJ2-5,14,once
CASSYRGDSEQYF,TGTGCCAGCAGTTATAGAGGGGATAGCGAGCAGTACTTC,NA,TRBV6-5,TRBJ2-7,13,NA
CSVEEKRSGDTQYF,TGCAGCGTTGAAGAGAAACGTAGCGGAGATACGCAGTATTTT,NA,TRBV29-1,TRBJ2-3,14,NA
CASSLSLGGETQYF,TGTGCCAGCAGTTTAAGTTTAGGTGGGGAGACCCAGTACTTC,NA,TRBV28,TRBJ2-5,14,NA
CASSLDRRAGGTQYF,TGTGCCAGCAGTCTAGATCGCCGAGCTGGCGGGACCCAGTACTTC,NA,TRBV27,TRBJ2-5,15,NA
CASSSTHRGRGFGYEQYF,TGCGCCAGCAGCTCGACCCACAGGGGGCGGGGGTTTGGTTACGAGCAGTACTTC,TRBD1,TRBV5-1,TRBJ2-7,18,NA
CASSRTGGAGNQPQHF,TGTGCCAGTAGTAGGACAGGGGGCGCGGGCAATCAGCCCCAGCATTTT,TRBD1,TRBV19,TRBJ1-5,16,once
CASSPLGFFIRNEQYF,TGTGCCAGCAGCCCGTTGGGGTTTTTCATACGCAACGAGCAGTACTTC,NA,TRBV5-6,TRBJ2-7,16,once
CASRARGVHNTQYF,TGTGCCAGCAGAGCCAGGGGGGTCCATAATACGCAGTATTTT,NA,TRBV27,TRBJ2-3,14,NA
CASRGTGGGELFF,TGTGCCAGCAGGGGAACAGGAGGCGGGGAGCTGTTTTTT,NA,TRBV7-9,TRBJ2-2,13,NA
CASSLLRQAEKLFF,TGTGCCAGCAGCCTGCTAAGACAGGCAGAAAAACTGTTTTTT,NA,TRBV5-6,TRBJ1-4,14,NA
CASSTGTGMNYGYTF,TGCGCCAGCAGCACAGGGACAGGGATGAACTATGGCTACACCTTC,TRBD1,TRBV5-1,TRBJ1-2,15,NA
CASSPPYGGGLNTEAFF,TGTGCCAGCAGTCCCCCTTATGGAGGGGGCTTGAACACTGAAGCTTTCTTT,TRBD1,TRBV28,TRBJ1-1,17,once
CASSTRGPSDEQFF,TGTGCCAGCAGTACACGGGGCCCGAGCGATGAGCAGTTCTTC,NA,TRBV5-4,TRBJ2-1,14,NA
CASSYRGYYEQYF,TGTGCCAGCAGCTACCGGGGATACTACGAGCAGTACTTC,NA,TRBV5-4,TRBJ2-7,13,NA
CASSYSTGELFF,TGTGCCAGCAGCTATTCCACCGGGGAGCTGTTTTTT,NA,TRBV7-3,TRBJ2-2,12,NA
CASSLYSSRGTGAFF,TGTGCCAGCAGTTTATATTCCTCTAGGGGCACGGGAGCTTTCTTT,NA,TRBV28,TRBJ1-1,15,NA
CASSYTVNTEAFF,TGTGCCAGCAGTTATACGGTGAACACTGAAGCTTTCTTT,NA,TRBV27,TRBJ1-1,13,few
CAISVAEHTEAFF,TGTGCCATCAGTGTGGCGGAACACACTGAAGCTTTCTTT,NA,TRBV10-3,TRBJ1-1,13,NA
CASRLGPSGSADTQYF,TGTGCCAGCCGTCTCGGACCCAGCGGGAGCGCAGATACGCAGTATTTT,TRBD2,TRBV19,TRBJ2-3,16,once
CASSVAPGGMTEAFF,TGTGCCAGCAGCGTAGCTCCAGGGGGCATGACTGAAGCTTTCTTT,TRBD1,TRBV9,TRBJ1-1,15,NA
CASSFAFGAGDSYNEQFF,TGTGCCAGCAGCTTCGCATTCGGAGCGGGAGATTCCTACAATGAGCAGTTCTTC,TRBD2,TRBV11-2,TRBJ2-1,18,NA
CASSLVPTEAFF,TGTGCCAGCAGCTTAGTTCCCACTGAAGCTTTCTTT,NA,TRBV11-2,TRBJ1-1,12,NA
CASGRGLAGVYEQYF,TGTGCCAGCGGCCGGGGGTTGGCAGGTGTGTACGAGCAGTACTTC,NA,TRBV11-2,TRBJ2-7,15,NA
CASSQDLGQRGFGAEAFF,TGCGCCAGCAGCCAAGACCTGGGGCAGAGGGGGTTTGGGGCTGAAGCTTTCTTT,NA,TRBV4-1,TRBJ1-1,18,NA
CASSLGTGSNYGYTF,TGTGCCAGCAGCTTGGGGACAGGAAGTAACTATGGCTACACCTTC,TRBD1,TRBV7-9,TRBJ1-2,15,NA
CSVGTSFSYEQYF,TGCAGCGTCGGGACTAGCTTTAGCTACGAGCAGTACTTC,TRBD2,TRBV29-1,TRBJ2-7,13,NA
CAWSVQKNQPQHF,TGTGCCTGGAGTGTACAAAAGAATCAGCCCCAGCATTTT,NA,TRBV30,TRBJ1-5,13,NA
CASSPGRGQGTVNTEAFF,TGTGCCAGCAGCCCAGGGAGAGGACAGGGGACAGTGAACACTGAAGCTTTCTTT,TRBD1,TRBV11-2,TRBJ1-1,18,NA
CASSRRMGNQPQHF,TGTGCCAGTAGTAGGAGGATGGGCAATCAGCCCCAGCATTTT,NA,TRBV19,TRBJ1-5,14,NA
CASNPGLHSYEQYF,TGTGCCAGCAACCCGGGACTTCACTCCTACGAGCAGTACTTC,NA,TRBV9,TRBJ2-7,14,NA
CASSPDGQGNYGYTF,TGCGCCAGCAGCCCAGATGGACAGGGAAATTATGGCTACACCTTC,TRBD1,TRBV5-1,TRBJ1-2,15,once
CASNSPWAVGNTIYF,TGTGCCAGTAATAGTCCGTGGGCAGTAGGGAACACCATATATTTT,NA,TRBV19,TRBJ1-3,15,NA
CASSLTSSGIRNEQFF,TGTGCCAGCAGCTTAACGTCTAGCGGGATTAGGAATGAGCAGTTCTTC,TRBD2,TRBV7-8,TRBJ2-1,16,NA
CASSPLAVSSYEQYF,TGTGCCAGCAGTCCGCTAGCGGTTAGCTCCTACGAGCAGTACTTC,TRBD2,TRBV27,TRBJ2-7,15,NA
CSAVGNEQFF,TGCAGTGCCGTCGGCAATGAGCAGTTCTTC,NA,TRBV20-1,TRBJ2-1,10,NA
CASRGGISNQPQHF,TGCGCCAGCAGGGGGGGGATAAGCAATCAGCCCCAGCATTTT,NA,TRBV10-1,TRBJ1-5,14,NA